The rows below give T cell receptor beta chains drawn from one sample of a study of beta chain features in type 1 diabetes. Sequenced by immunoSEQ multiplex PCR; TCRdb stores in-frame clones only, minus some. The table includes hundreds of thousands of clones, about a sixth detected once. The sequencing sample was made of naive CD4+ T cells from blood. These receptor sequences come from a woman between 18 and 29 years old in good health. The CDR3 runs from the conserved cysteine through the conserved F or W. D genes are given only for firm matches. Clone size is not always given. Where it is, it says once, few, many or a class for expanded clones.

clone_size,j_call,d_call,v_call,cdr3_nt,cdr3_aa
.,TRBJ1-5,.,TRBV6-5,TGTGCCAGCAGACGGTCAGTAGGGAGCAATCAGCCCCAGCATTTT,CASRRSVGSNQPQHF
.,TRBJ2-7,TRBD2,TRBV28,TGTGCCAGCAGGGGAGGGGCCTACGAGCAGTACTTC,CASRGGAYEQYF
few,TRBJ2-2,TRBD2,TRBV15,TGTGCCACCAGCAGAGAAAAGACTAGCCCTATCCACACCGGGGAGCTGTTTTTT,CATSREKTSPIHTGELFF
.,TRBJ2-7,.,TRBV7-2,TGTGCCAGCAGCTCCGATAGAAGCGGAGTAAACGAGCAGTACTTC,CASSSDRSGVNEQYF
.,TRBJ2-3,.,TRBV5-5,TGTGCCAGCAGCTTGGCAGCAGATACGCAGTATTTT,CASSLAADTQYF
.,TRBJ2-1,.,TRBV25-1,TGTGCCAGCAGTGAATATAATGAGGCCTACAATGAGCAGTTCTTC,CASSEYNEAYNEQFF
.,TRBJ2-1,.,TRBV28,TGTGCCAGCAGTAGCGGTGGGGCGCCTAACAATGAGCAGTTCTTC,CASSSGGAPNNEQFF
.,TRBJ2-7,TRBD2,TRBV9,TGTGCCAGCAGCGTAGGAGGGACTAGCGGGAGGGGAGAGCAGTACTTC,CASSVGGTSGRGEQYF
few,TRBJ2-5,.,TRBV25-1,TGTGCCAGCAGTAGGGGATATGAGGAGACCCAGTACTTC,CASSRGYEETQYF
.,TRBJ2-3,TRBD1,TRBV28,TGTGCCAGCAGGATAGCCCCGGGACAGGTCACAGATACGCAGTATTTT,CASRIAPGQVTDTQYF
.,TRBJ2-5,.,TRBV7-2,TGTGCCAGCAGCTTACGCTTCCAAGAGACCCAGTACTTC,CASSLRFQETQYF
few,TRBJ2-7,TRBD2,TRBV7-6,TGTGCCAGCAGCCCCAGGACTAGCGGGAGATTCACTTACGAGCAGTACTTC,CASSPRTSGRFTYEQYF
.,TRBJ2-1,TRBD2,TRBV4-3,TGCGCCAGCAGCCGCGGGAGCGGGAGAGGCTACAATGAGCAGTTCTTC,CASSRGSGRGYNEQFF
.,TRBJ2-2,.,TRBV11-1,TGTGCCAGCAGCTTAGTGGAGGGTACCGGGGAGCTGTTTTTT,CASSLVEGTGELFF
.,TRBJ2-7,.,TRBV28,TGTGCCAGCAGCACCGCAGTCCCCGTCGAGCAGTACTTC,CASSTAVPVEQYF
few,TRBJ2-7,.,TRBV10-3,TGTGCCATATCGACAGCCTACGAGCAGTACTTC,CAISTAYEQYF
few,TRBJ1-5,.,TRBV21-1,TGTGCCAGCAGCATAAGACAGGGGGCGGCCCACTTCAATCAGCCCCAGCATTTT,CASSIRQGAAHFNQPQHF
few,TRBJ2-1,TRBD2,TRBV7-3,TGTGCCAGCAGCTTAGCGGGAGGGAAGAACAATGAGCAGTTCTTC,CASSLAGGKNNEQFF
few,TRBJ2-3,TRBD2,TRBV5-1,TGCGCCAGCAGCTCCGGACTAGCGGGAGTAGATACGCAGTATTTT,CASSSGLAGVDTQYF
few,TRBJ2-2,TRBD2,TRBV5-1,TGCGCCAGCAGCCTGACTAGCGCGAACACCGGGGAGCTGTTTTTT,CASSLTSANTGELFF
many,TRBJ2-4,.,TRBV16,TGTGCCAGCAGCCCCAGACGGGGAAGCAAAAACATTCAGTACTTC,CASSPRRGSKNIQYF
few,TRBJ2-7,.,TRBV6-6,TGTGCCAGCAGGCCCAACAGGGTTCAACTCTACGAGCAGTACTTC,CASRPNRVQLYEQYF
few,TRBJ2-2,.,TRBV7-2,TGTGCCAGCAAGGGGGGAACGAACACCGGGGAGCTGTTTTTT,CASKGGTNTGELFF
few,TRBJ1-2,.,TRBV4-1,TGCGCCAGCAGCCAGATTGGGTCGGCCGGCGGCTACACCTTC,CASSQIGSAGGYTF
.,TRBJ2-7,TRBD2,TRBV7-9,TGTGCCAGCAGCTCCGCTTTGGCTAGCGGGAGGACCCCCTTGACACACTTC,CASSSALASGRTPLTHF
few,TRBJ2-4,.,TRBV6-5,TGTGCCAGCAGTTTGGACGGGAACATTCAGTACTTC,CASSLDGNIQYF
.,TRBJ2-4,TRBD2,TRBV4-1,TGCGCCAGCAGCCAAGCTGTAGCGGGAGTTCATCTAGCCAAAAACATTCAGTACTTC,CASSQAVAGVHLAKNIQYF
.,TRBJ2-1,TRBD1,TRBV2,TGTGCCAACCGACGACAGGGCTACAATGAGCAGTTCTTC,CANRRQGYNEQFF
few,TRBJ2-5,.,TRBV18,TGTGCCAGCTCGATTAAAAACCAAGAGACCCAGTACTTC,CASSIKNQETQYF
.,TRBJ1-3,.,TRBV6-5,TGTGCCAGCAGAACTACAACCTCTGGAAACACCATATATTTT,CASRTTTSGNTIYF
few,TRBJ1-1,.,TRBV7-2,TGTGCCAGCAGCGTCAACAGGGTCGGGTTTAAAGCTTTCTTT,CASSVNRVGFKAFF
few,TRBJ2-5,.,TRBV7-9,TGTGCCAGCAGCCGACAGCAAGAGACCCAGTACTTC,CASSRQQETQYF
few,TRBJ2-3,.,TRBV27,TGTGCCACGCGGGACTGGGCCTTCACAGATACGCAGTATTTT,CATRDWAFTDTQYF
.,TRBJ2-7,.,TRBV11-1,TGTGCCAGCAGCCTAAGACGTCTAGCGGACAGCTCCTACGAGCAGTACTTC,CASSLRRLADSSYEQYF
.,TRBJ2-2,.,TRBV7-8,TGTGCCAGCAGCTTACGGGCGGCCCGACTAGACCTGAGCACCGGGGAGCTGTTTTTT,CASSLRAARLDLSTGELFF
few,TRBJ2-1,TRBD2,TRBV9,TGTGCCAGCAGCGTAGATGGGACTAGTAATGAGCAGTTCTTC,CASSVDGTSNEQFF
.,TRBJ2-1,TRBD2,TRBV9,TGCGCCAGCAGCTCCTCCCGTAGCGGGAGCGTGAGAAATGAGCAGTTCTTC,CASSSSRSGSVRNEQFF
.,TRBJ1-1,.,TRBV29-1,TGCAGCGTTGACCGGGTTCCGAACACTGAAGCTTTCTTT,CSVDRVPNTEAFF
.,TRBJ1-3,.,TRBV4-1,TGCGCCAGCAGCCAAGAAGGACGGGCTGGAAACACCATATATTTT,CASSQEGRAGNTIYF
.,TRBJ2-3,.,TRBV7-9,TGTGCCAGCAGCCCCTTTCCCCAGACAGCTAGCACAGATACGCAGTATTTT,CASSPFPQTASTDTQYF
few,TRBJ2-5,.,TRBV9,TGTGCCAGCAGCGTATCCTATCGTGGGAAGACCCAGTACTTC,CASSVSYRGKTQYF
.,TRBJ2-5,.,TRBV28,TGTGCCAGCAACCAGGGGCGGGGGACCCAGTACTTC,CASNQGRGTQYF
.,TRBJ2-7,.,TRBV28,TGTGCCAGCAGTCAATTCACAGGGCGGTACGAGCAGTACTTC,CASSQFTGRYEQYF
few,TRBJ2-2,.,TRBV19,TGTGCCGCCCGGGTGGGAGGCACCGGGGAGCTGTTTTTT,CAARVGGTGELFF
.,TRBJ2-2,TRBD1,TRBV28,TGTGCCAGCAGCTCTCGTAGACAGGGGTGGACCGGGGAGCTGTTTTTT,CASSSRRQGWTGELFF
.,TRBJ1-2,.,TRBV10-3,TGTGCCATCAGTGAACGCGATGCAGGGACCTATGGCTACACCTTC,CAISERDAGTYGYTF
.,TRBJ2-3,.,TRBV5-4,TGTGCCAGCACCGAACCCTCCACAGATACGCAGTATTTT,CASTEPSTDTQYF
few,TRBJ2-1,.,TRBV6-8,TGTGCCAGCAGTTACTCGATACGGGCCCAGGCCGAGCAGTTCTTC,CASSYSIRAQAEQFF